One sample yielded the 9 T cell receptor beta chains listed below, sequenced in a study of vaccination and CD4 T cells after COVID-19. The study sequenced cultured CD4+ T cell DNA using the Oncomine TCR Beta short-read assay. TCRdb recomputed calls from the PCR reads with MiXCR, one row per CDR3 protein. The repertoire has tens of thousands of distinct CDR3 sequences, 28% of them found once; the top ten carry 7% to 7.5%. The time point was: late sampling 161 to 241 days after vaccination in a few convalescent patients. Indicated treatment: roughly nine-day PBMC culture with coronavirus spike peptide pools or control peptides (ViraFEST assay). These receptors are not linked to any known antigen. The sequencing here drew on CD4+ T cells from blood, cultured in vitro, taken about 7 months after SARS-CoV-2 vaccination. The receptor set was obtained from a human donor who had recovered from COVID-19.

This clonotype has just a few counts. This chain links TRBV15 with TRBJ2-7; a possible D gene is TRBD2 (6 bases). CDR1 LNHNV and CDR2 YYDKDF come from the germline V gene (reference sequence). The CDR3 covers 16 residues. V was cut by 3 bases and J by 2 bases, with 17 bases left in between. CDR3 nucleotide sequence: TGTGCCACCAGCAGGGGGGAGGCGGAAGGCCCCTACGAGCAGTACTTC. As protein: CATSRGEAEGPYEQYF.

The rearrangement uses TRBV24-1 and TRBJ2-1; 7 bases fit TRBD1. Trimming cost V 9 bases and J 8 bases; bases outside gene matches: 6. Germline-derived CDR1 and CDR2 are KGHDR and SFDVKD. CDR3 length: 12 residues. CDR3 DNA: TGTGCCACCCGGGGACAGAACGATGAGCAGTTCTTC. Protein sequence: CATRGQNDEQFF.

This chain joins TRBV20-1 and TRBJ2-1; no firm D call. V lost 0 bases and J lost 0, with 12 bases in between. The CDR3 has 16 residues. Per germline, CDR1 DFQATT and CDR2 SNEGSKA (reference sequence). The CDR3 DNA sequence: TGCAGTGCTAGAGACTATGGGGTCCCCTCCTACAATGAGCAGTTCTTC. Its translation is CSARDYGVPSYNEQFF.

The chain carries TRBV12-3 or TRBV12-4 and TRBJ2-1; perhaps TRBD1 as D (5 bases). Trimming pared 11 bases from V and 0 bases from J, leaving 11 bases between. The CDR3 runs 13 residues. The CDR3 nucleotides read TGTGCCCAGGGCGGAAACTCCTACAATGAGCAGTTCTTC. Residues: CAQGGNSYNEQFF.

The table lists this clonotype with a count of one. The CDR3 DNA reads TGTGCCAGCAGTTTCTCTTTCGGGCGTAGCCAAGAGACCCAGTACTTC. Amino acid sequence: CASSFSFGRSQETQYF. This chain uses TRBV28 with TRBJ2-5; D remains unclear. CDR3 length: 16 amino acids. The ends were cut back, 3 bases at V and 1 base at J, with 15 bases in the middle. Per germline, CDR1 MDHEN and CDR2 SYDVKM.

This clonotype was counted a few times. This sequence joins TRBV7-2 and TRBJ2-7, with 9 bases fitting TRBD1. Losses at the gene ends were 4 bases for V and 4 bases for J; bases not matched to a gene: 5. Per the germline V gene, CDR1 is SGHTA and CDR2 is FQGNSA. The CDR3 spans 14 residues. In DNA form, the CDR3 reads TGTGCCAGCAGCTACGTGGGACAGGGATACGAGCAGTACTTC. It yields the protein CASSYVGQGYEQYF. Complete variable domain (other parts from reference TRBV7-2 and TRBJ2-7): GAGVSQSPSNKVTEKGKDVELRCDPISGHTALYWYRQSLGQGLEFLIYFQGNSAPDKSGLPSDRFSAERTGGSVSTLTIQRTQQEDSAVYLCASSYVGQGYEQYFGPGTRLTVT.

The chain combines TRBV10-2 with TRBJ2-7, with 8 bases identical to TRBD1. Germline V gene lookup returns CDR1 WSHSY and CDR2 SAAADI. The CDR3 is 12 residues long. J lost 10 bases, V lost 5 bases, and 7 bases had no gene match. CDR3: CASSHNRGTQYF. The CDR3 DNA sequence: TGCGCCAGCAGTCATAACAGGGGGACACAGTACTTC.

The chain uses TRBV27 and TRBJ2-2; D tentatively fits TRBD1 or TRBD2 (5 bases each). The CDR3 has 17 residues. CDR1 and CDR2 (germline): MNHEY, SMNVEV (reference sequence). Between the trimmed V and J ends, which lost 2 bases and 7 bases, there was a span of 20 bases. The CDR3 DNA is TGTGCCAGCAGTTTAGGCGTGTTGGGGGAAGGGAACGGGGAGCTGTTTTTT. This encodes CASSLGVLGEGNGELFF.

A few counts support this clonotype. The chain has TRBV7-8 and TRBJ2-5; 11 bases are a match to TRBD1. This CDR3 region has 15 residues. Germline CDR1 reads SGHVS; CDR2 reads FQNEAQ. J was trimmed by 4 bases and V by 4 bases; bases with no gene match: 5. The CDR3, as DNA: TGTGCCAGCAGCTGGACAGGGGGCCAAGGAGAGACCCAGTACTTC. Translation gives CASSWTGGQGETQYF.